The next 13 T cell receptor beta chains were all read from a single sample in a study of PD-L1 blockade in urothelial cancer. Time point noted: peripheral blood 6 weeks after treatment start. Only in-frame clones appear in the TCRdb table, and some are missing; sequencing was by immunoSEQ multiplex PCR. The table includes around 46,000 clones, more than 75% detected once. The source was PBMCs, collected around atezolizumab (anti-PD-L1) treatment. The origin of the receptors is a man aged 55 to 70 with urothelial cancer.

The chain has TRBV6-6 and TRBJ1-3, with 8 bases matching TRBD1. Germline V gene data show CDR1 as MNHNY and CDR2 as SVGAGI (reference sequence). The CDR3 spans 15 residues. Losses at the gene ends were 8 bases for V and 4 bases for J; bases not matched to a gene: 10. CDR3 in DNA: TGTGCCAGCGGAAGGACAGGGAATATCGGAAACACCATATATTTT. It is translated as CASGRTGNIGNTIYF.

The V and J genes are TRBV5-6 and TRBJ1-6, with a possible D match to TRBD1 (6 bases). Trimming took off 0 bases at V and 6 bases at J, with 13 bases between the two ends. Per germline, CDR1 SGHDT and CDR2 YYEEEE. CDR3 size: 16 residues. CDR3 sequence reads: CASSLAGGTLNSPLHF. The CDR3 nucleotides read TGTGCCAGCAGCTTGGCGGGGGGCACGCTTAATTCACCCCTCCACTTT.

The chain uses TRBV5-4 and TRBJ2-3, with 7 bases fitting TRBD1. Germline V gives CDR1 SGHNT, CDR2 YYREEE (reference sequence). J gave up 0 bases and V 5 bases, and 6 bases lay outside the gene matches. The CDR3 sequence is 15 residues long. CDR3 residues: CASSKNRGSTDTQYF. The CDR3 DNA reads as TGTGCCAGCAGTAAAAACAGGGGAAGCACAGATACGCAGTATTTT.

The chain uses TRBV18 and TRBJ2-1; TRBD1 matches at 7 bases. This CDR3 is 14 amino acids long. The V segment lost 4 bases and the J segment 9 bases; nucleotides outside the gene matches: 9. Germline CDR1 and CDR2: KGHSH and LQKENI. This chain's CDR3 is CASSLDGAGGEQFF. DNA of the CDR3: TGTGCCAGCTCACTGGACGGAGCAGGGGGTGAGCAGTTCTTC.

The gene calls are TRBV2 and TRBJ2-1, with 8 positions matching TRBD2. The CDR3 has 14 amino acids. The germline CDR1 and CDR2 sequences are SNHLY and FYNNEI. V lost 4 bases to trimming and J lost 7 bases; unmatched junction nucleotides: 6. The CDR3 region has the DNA TGTGCCAGCAGTGGGAGGACTAGCACAAATGAGCAGTTCTTC. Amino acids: CASSGRTSTNEQFF.

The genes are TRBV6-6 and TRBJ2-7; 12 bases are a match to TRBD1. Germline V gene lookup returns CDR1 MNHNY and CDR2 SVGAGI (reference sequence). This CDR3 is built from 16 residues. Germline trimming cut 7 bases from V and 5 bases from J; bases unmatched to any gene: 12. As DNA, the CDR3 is TGTGCCAGCACCATCCAATTCGGGACAGGGGGCCACGAGCAGTACTTC. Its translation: CASTIQFGTGGHEQYF.

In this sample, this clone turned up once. The CDR3 protein is CASSTANYGYTF. The CDR3 DNA follows: TGTGCCAGCAGTACAGCCAACTATGGCTACACCTTC. The gene calls are TRBV27 and TRBJ1-2; D remains unclear. Trimming removed 5 bases at V and 2 bases at J, with 6 bases between. The CDR3 spans 12 residues. Germline lookup yields CDR1 MNHEY and CDR2 SMNVEV (reference sequence).

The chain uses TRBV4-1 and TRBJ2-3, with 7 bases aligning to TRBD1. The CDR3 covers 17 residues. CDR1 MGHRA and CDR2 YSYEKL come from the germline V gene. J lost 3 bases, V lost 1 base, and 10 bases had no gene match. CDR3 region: CASSQAPTGTGTDTQYF. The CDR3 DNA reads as TGCGCCAGCAGCCAAGCCCCGACAGGGACGGGGACAGATACGCAGTATTTT.

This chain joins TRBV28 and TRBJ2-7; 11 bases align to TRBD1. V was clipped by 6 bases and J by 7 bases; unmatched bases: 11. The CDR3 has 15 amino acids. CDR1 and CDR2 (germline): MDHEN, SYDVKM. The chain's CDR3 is CASRQIGTGGREQYF. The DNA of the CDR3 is TGTGCCAGCAGACAAATCGGGACAGGGGGGCGGGAGCAGTACTTC.

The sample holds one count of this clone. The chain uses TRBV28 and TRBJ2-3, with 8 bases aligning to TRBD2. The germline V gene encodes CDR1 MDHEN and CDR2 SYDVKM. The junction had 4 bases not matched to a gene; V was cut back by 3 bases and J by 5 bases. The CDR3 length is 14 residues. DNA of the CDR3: TGTGCCAGCAGTTTGAGTAGCGGGATAGATACGCAGTATTTT. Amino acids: CASSLSSGIDTQYF.

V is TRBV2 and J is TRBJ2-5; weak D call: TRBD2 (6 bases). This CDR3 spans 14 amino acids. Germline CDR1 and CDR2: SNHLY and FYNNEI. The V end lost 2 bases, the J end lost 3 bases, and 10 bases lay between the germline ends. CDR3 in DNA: TGTGCCAGCAGTGAAAGCGGGCGGGAAGAGACCCAGTACTTC. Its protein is CASSESGREETQYF.

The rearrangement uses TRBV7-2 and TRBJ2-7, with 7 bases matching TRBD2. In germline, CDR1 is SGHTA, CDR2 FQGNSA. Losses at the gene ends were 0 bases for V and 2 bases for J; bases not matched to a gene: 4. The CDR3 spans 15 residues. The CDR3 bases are TGTGCCAGCAGCTTAGCTTTTGGGGGGGCCTACGAGCAGTACTTC. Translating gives CASSLAFGGAYEQYF.

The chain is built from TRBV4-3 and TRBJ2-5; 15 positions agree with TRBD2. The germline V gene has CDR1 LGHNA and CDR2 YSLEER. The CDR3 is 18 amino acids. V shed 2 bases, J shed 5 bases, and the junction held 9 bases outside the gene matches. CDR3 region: CASSQRGLAGGPGETQYF. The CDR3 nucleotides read TGCGCCAGCAGCCAAAGAGGACTAGCGGGAGGGCCGGGGGAGACCCAGTACTTC.